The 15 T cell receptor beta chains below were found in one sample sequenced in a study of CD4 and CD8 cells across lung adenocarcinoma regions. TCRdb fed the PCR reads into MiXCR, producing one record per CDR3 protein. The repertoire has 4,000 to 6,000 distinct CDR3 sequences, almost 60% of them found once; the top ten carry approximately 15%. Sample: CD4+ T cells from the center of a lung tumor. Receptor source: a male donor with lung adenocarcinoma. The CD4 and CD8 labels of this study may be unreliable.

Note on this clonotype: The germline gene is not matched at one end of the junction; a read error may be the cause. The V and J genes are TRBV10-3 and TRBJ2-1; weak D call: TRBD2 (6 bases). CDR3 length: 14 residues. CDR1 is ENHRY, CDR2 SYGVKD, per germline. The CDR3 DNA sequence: TGTGCCACCCCCGAGCGGGTGAGCACAAATGAGCAGTTCTTT. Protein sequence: CATPERVSTNEQFF.

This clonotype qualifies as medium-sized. In DNA, the CDR3 is TGTGCCAGCAGTGACGCCGGGACAGGGGCGTACGAGCAGTACTTC. This sequence encodes CASSDAGTGAYEQYF. This chain links TRBV6-1 with TRBJ2-7, with 10 bases matching TRBD1. After removal of 3 bases from V and 4 bases from J, the junction contained 6 bases not matched to a gene. This CDR3 contains 15 residues. Germline V gene data show CDR1 as MNHNS and CDR2 as SASEGT.

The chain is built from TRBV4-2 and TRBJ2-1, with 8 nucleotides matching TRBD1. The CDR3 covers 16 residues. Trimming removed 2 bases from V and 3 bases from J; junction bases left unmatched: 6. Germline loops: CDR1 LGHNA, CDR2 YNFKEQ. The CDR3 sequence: CASSQLWTGYYNEQFF. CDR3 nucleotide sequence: TGTGCCAGCAGCCAACTCTGGACAGGGTACTACAATGAGCAGTTCTTC.

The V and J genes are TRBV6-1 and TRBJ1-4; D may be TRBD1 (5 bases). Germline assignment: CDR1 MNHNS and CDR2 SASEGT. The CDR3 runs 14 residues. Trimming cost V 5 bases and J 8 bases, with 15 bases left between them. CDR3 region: CASSRDLRTEKLFF. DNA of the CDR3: TGTGCCAGCAGTAGGGACTTAAGAACGGAAAAACTGTTTTTT.

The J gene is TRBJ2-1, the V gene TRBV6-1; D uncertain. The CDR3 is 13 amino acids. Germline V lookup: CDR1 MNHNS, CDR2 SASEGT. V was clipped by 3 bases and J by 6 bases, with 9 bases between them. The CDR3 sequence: CASSEGLVNEQFF. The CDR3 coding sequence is TGTGCCAGCAGTGAGGGGTTGGTCAATGAGCAGTTCTTC.

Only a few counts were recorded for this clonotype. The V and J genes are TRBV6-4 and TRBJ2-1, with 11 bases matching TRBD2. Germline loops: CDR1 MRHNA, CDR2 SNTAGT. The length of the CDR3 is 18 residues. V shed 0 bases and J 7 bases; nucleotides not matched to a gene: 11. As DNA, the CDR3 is TGTGCCAGCAGTGACTCGGGTAGCGGGAGGGCCGGTAGGAATGAGCAGTTCTTC. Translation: CASSDSGSGRAGRNEQFF.

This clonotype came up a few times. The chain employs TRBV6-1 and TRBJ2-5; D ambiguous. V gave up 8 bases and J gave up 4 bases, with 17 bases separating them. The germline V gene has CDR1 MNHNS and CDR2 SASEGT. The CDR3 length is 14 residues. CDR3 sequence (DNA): TGTGCCAGCTCTCCCCCCTTTTGGGGAGAGACCCAGTACTTC. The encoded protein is CASSPPFWGETQYF.

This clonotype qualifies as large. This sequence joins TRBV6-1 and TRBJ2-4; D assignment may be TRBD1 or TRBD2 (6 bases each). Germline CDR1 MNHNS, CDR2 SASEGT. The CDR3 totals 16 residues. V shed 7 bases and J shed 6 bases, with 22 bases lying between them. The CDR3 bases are TGTGCCAGCACCTCGGACTGGGGAGGCAGGGGAAACATTCAGTACTTC. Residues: CASTSDWGGRGNIQYF.

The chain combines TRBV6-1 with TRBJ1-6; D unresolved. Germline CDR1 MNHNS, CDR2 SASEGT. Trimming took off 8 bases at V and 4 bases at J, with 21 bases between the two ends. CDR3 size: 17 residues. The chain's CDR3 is CASSERFRREYNSPLHF. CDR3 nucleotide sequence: TGTGCCAGCTCCGAACGGTTTCGCCGGGAATATAATTCACCCCTCCACTTT.

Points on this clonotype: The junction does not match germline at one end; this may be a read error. This CDR3 is CASRGQGAQDTQYF. The CDR3 DNA reads as TGTGCCAGCAGGGGGCAGGGCGCCCAAGATACGCAGTATTTC. This chain links TRBV6-1 with TRBJ2-3; maybe TRBD1 (5 bases). The CDR3 length is 14 residues. Germline V lookup: CDR1 MNHNS, CDR2 SASEGT.

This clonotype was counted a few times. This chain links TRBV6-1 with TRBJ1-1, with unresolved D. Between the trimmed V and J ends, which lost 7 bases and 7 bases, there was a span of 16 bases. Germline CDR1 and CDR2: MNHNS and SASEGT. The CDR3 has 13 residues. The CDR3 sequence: CASTEARVGEAFF. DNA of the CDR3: TGTGCCAGCACCGAGGCCCGAGTGGGTGAAGCTTTCTTT.

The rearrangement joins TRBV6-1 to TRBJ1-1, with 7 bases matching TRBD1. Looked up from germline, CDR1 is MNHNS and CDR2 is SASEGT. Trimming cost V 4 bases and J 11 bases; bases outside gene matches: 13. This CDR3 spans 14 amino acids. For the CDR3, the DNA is TGTGCCAGCAGTGCCAGGCGGGGTCAGGGGGAGGCTTTCTTT. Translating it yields CASSARRGQGEAFF.

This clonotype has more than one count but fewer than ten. The CDR3, as DNA: TGTGCCAGCAGCCCATCGGGACAGGGTTTCAATGAGCAGTTCTTC. Translation gives CASSPSGQGFNEQFF. The chain is built from TRBV9 and TRBJ2-1; 9 bases fit TRBD1. Trimming took 4 bases from V and 6 from J; bases not matched to a gene: 8. Per germline, CDR1 SGDLS and CDR2 YYNGEE. The CDR3 has 15 amino acids.

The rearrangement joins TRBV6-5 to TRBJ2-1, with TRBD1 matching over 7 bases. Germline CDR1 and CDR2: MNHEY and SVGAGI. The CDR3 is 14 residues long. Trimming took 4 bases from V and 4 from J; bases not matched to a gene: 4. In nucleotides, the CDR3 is TGTGCCAGCAGTTCCCGGGACAGTTACAATGAGCAGTTCTTC. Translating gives CASSSRDSYNEQFF.

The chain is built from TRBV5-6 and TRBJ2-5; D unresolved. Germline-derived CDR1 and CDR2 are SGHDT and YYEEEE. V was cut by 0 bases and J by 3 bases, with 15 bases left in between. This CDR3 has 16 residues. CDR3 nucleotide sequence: TGTGCCAGCAGCTTGGCCGGTCAATGGAAAGAAGAGACCCAGTACTTC. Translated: CASSLAGQWKEETQYF.